These 18 T cell receptor beta chains came from one sample sequenced in a study of T cells after yellow fever vaccination. TCRdb passed the 5' RACE reads through MiXCR, listing each CDR3 protein once. The sample has 200,000 to 250,000 distinct CDR3 sequences; less than 3.5% are singletons. The source material was CD4+ T cells sorted from PBMCs, sampled 10 days after the yellow fever booster vaccination. These receptors came from a man aged 18-30 years who received the YFV17D yellow fever vaccine.

This clonotype was recorded a few times. The chain recombines TRBV19 with TRBJ2-7; the match to TRBD2 covers 7 bases. V was clipped by 7 bases and J by 1 base; unmatched bases: 7. This CDR3 comprises 14 residues. The germline V gene has CDR1 LNHDA and CDR2 SQIVND (reference sequence). The DNA of the CDR3 is TGTGCCAGTAATAACATCGGGGGGTCCTACGAGCAGTACTTC. This sequence encodes CASNNIGGSYEQYF.

This clonotype has a count of ten or more. The chain is built from TRBV5-1 and TRBJ2-5, with TRBD1 matching 8 bases. The germline V gene has CDR1 SGHRS and CDR2 YFSETQ. Trimming cost V 4 bases and J 8 bases; bases outside gene matches: 16. CDR3 length: 16 residues. The CDR3 sequence: CASSLTLTGQGRTQYF. The CDR3 DNA is TGCGCCAGCAGCCTGACCCTTACCGGACAGGGCCGAACCCAGTACTTC.

Ten or more counts support this clonotype. The V and J genes are TRBV12-3 or TRBV12-4 and TRBJ1-2; D is unresolved. CDR3 length: 12 amino acids. Trimming stripped 3 bases from V and 7 bases from J, with 9 bases between. CDR3 bases: TGTGCCAGCAGTTTGGGCAACCGTGGCTACACCTTC. Protein: CASSLGNRGYTF.

As to this clonotype: Likely a read error: the CDR3 ends without its conserved phenylalanine or tryptophan. The rearrangement uses TRBV7-7 and TRBJ2-5; 7 bases match TRBD1. Germline-derived CDR1 and CDR2 are SSHAT and FNYEAQ (reference sequence). This CDR3 spans 14 amino acids. CDR3 nucleotides: TGTGCTAGCAGCCTGACAGGGCCGGTAGAGACCCAGTACTCC. It specifies CASSLTGPVETQYS.

This clonotype appeared many times. The gene calls are TRBV7-2 and TRBJ2-1; D remains ambiguous. The CDR3 runs to 13 residues. Looked up from germline, CDR1 is SGHTA and CDR2 is FQGNSA. Between the trimmed V and J ends, which lost 3 bases and 7 bases, there was a span of 10 bases. The CDR3 coding sequence is TGTGCCAGCAGCTTCGACCGCCAAAATGAGCAGTTCTTC. This encodes CASSFDRQNEQFF.

The rearrangement joins TRBV5-4 to TRBJ2-6; perhaps D is TRBD1 or TRBD2 (5 bases each). The germline gives CDR1 SGHNT, CDR2 YYREEE (reference sequence). The CDR3 is 15 amino acids. V shed 0 bases and J shed 2 bases, with 6 bases lying between them. The CDR3 DNA follows: TGTGCCAGCAGCTTGGTGGGGGCTGGGGCCAACGTCCTGACTTTC. This codes for CASSLVGAGANVLTF.

This clonotype was seen a few times. The chain combines TRBV5-4 with TRBJ1-6; no definite D call. This CDR3 contains 12 residues. The germline gives CDR1 SGHNT, CDR2 YYREEE (reference sequence). V was pared by 4 bases and J by 9 bases, with 8 bases between. The CDR3 bases are TGTGCCAGCAGCCGGGATGGTTCACCCCTCCACTTT. Translated, it gives CASSRDGSPLHF.

This clonotype was observed a handful of times. The chain is built from TRBV5-1 and TRBJ2-6; D possibly corresponds to TRBD1 (5 bases). Germline loops: CDR1 SGHRS, CDR2 YFSETQ. The CDR3 totals 15 residues. V was shortened by 2 bases and J by 4 bases, with 10 bases between the two germline ends. The CDR3 DNA is TGCGCCAGCAGCTTCAGGGAATCAGGGGCCAACGTCCTGACTTTC. This encodes CASSFRESGANVLTF.

CDR3 nucleotides: TGCAGTGCTAGAAGGGACAGCCTAAACTATGGCTACACCTTC. It is translated as CSARRDSLNYGYTF. The rearrangement uses TRBV20-1 and TRBJ1-2; 7 bases align to TRBD1. V lost 2 bases, J lost 2 bases, and 5 bases stayed unmatched. CDR3 length: 14 amino acids. Germline V gives CDR1 DFQATT, CDR2 SNEGSKA (reference sequence).

This clonotype is medium-sized by share. This sequence joins TRBV4-2 and TRBJ2-5, with 12 bases fitting TRBD2. This CDR3 is 19 amino acids long. Germline V CDR1 and CDR2: LGHNA, YNFKEQ. J was trimmed by 2 bases and V by 1 base; bases with no gene match: 11. The CDR3 DNA follows: TGTGCCAGCAGCCAAGTCCCCCTCACTCTAGCGGGGGGGCAAGAGACCCAGTACTTC. Protein product: CASSQVPLTLAGGQETQYF.

V gene TRBV21-1 combines with J gene TRBJ2-1; the D call of TRBD2 is as the table states it, not checked on the DNA. TRBV21-1 represents a pseudogene. CDR3 length: 16 residues. The CDR3 sequence: CASNSGIAGVYNEQFF. CDR3 nucleotides: TGTGCCAGCAACTCCGGGATAGCGGGGGTATACAATGAGCAGTTCTTC.

This clonotype was observed at least ten times. The V and J genes are TRBV10-3 and TRBJ2-3; TRBD1 agrees at 12 bases. J gave up 4 bases and V 10 bases, and 3 bases lay outside the gene matches. This CDR3 spans 13 amino acids. The germline CDR1 and CDR2 sequences are ENHRY and SYGVKD. The CDR3 nucleotides read TGTGCCACCGGGACAGGGGGCGCAGATACGCAGTATTTT. Translation: CATGTGGADTQYF.

This clonotype occurred many times. The chain has TRBV7-2 and TRBJ2-3; 10 bases map to TRBD2. From germline, CDR1 is SGHTA and CDR2 FQGNSA. Trimming removed 2 bases from V and 0 bases from J; junction bases left unmatched: 20. This CDR3 comprises 22 residues. CDR3 DNA: TGTGCCAGCAGCTTATCGTCTGTCCTCGGACTAGCGGCCAAAGAAAGCACAGATACGCAGTATTTT. This codes for CASSLSSVLGLAAKESTDTQYF.

The chain joins TRBV7-2 to TRBJ2-1; D assignment may be TRBD1 or TRBD2 (6 bases each). The CDR3 is 13 amino acids. Looked up from germline, CDR1 is SGHTA and CDR2 is FQGNSA. Trimming removed 7 bases at V and 8 bases at J, with 15 bases between. As DNA, the CDR3 is TGTGCCAGCAATGGAGGGGGGACCTATGAGCAGTTCTTC. This encodes CASNGGGTYEQFF. The full variable domain, in which reference TRBV7-2 and TRBJ2-1 provide the parts outside the CDR3, is GAGVSQSPSNKVTEKGKDVELRCDPISGHTALYWYRQSLGQGLEFLIYFQGNSAPDKSGLPSDRFSAERTGGSVSTLTIQRTQQEDSAVYLCASNGGGTYEQFFGPGTRLTVL.

The chain carries TRBV29-1 and TRBJ2-5; 7 nucleotides align to TRBD2. The germline V gene encodes CDR1 SQVTM and CDR2 ANQGSEA. CDR3 length equals 13 residues. V trimming: 7 bases; J trimming: 5 bases; junction bases outside the gene matches: 10. The CDR3 here is CSASGAGVETQYF. CDR3 coding DNA: TGCAGCGCCTCTGGGGCGGGGGTTGAGACCCAGTACTTC.

This clonotype was counted many times. The V gene is TRBV6-5, the J gene TRBJ2-3; D is undetermined. CDR3 length: 16 amino acids. V was trimmed by 0 bases and J by 2 bases, leaving 12 bases between them. From germline, CDR1 is MNHEY and CDR2 SVGAGI. The CDR3 protein is CASSYSTTLFTDTQYF. In nucleotides, the CDR3 is TGTGCCAGCAGTTACTCCACTACCCTGTTCACAGATACGCAGTATTTT.

This clonotype was seen ten or more times. The chain combines TRBV7-2 with TRBJ2-7; D is possibly TRBD2 (5 bases). There are 16 residues in the CDR3. Looked up from germline, CDR1 is SGHTA and CDR2 is FQGNSA. V lost 5 bases to trimming and J lost 0 bases, with 17 bases between them. CDR3 nucleotide sequence: TGTGCCAGCAGCCTCCTAGGACTTGGGGTCTCCTACGAGCAGTACTTC. Its protein product is CASSLLGLGVSYEQYF.

This clonotype came up many times. The rearrangement uses TRBV4-2 and TRBJ2-7; D not certain. The V end was cut by 0 bases, the J end by 5 bases, with 11 bases between. Germline CDR1 reads LGHNA; CDR2 reads YNFKEQ. This CDR3 is 14 amino acids long. This CDR3 reads CASSQEWSVDEQYF. The DNA for the CDR3 is TGTGCCAGCAGCCAAGAATGGTCCGTCGACGAGCAGTACTTC.